The clone carrying this TCR beta chain was picked up many times. The source of the sample is a study of CD8 T cells in ankylosing spondylitis. Germline loops: CDR1 LGHDT, CDR2 YNNKEL (reference sequence). V lost 2 bases and J lost 3, with 11 bases in between. CDR3 length equals 15 residues. TCRdb re-called the 5' RACE reads through MiXCR, storing one row per CDR3 protein. Of 200,000 to 250,000 distinct CDR3 sequences detected, about 10% appear once; the ten largest clones hold under 25%. The source material was blood, either unsorted or a sorted T cell fraction (not recorded which). The origin of this receptor is a male donor with ankylosing spondylitis or in good health (not recorded which). This chain links TRBV3-1 with TRBJ1-5; no definite D call. CDR3 loop: CASSQLLLTNQPQHF. In nucleotides, the CDR3 is TGTGCCAGCAGCCAACTCCTACTTACCAATCAGCCCCAGCATTTT.